This TCR beta chain was retrieved from a study of blood T cells in healthy people across ages. There are a few counts of this clonotype. What it binds is unknown. The second PCR ran about 7 to 12 cycles with a sample-barcoded 5' primer and J-beta primers. A minimum of 3 million CDR3-containing paired-end reads was obtained for each sample. MiXCR, run by TCRdb on the 5' RACE reads, gives a single entry per CDR3 protein. The sample shows hundreds of thousands of distinct CDR3 sequences, roughly three fifths of them seen only once. Germline CDR1 is MNHEY and CDR2 is SVGEGT. The J segment lost 3 bases and the V segment lost 5 bases, leaving 9 bases of the junction unmatched. CDR3 length equals 16 residues. Overall study findings and caveats: There was no known CMV status for donors, so expanded clonotype changes were possibly confounded. A roughly linear fall in TCR beta diversity per million T cells was seen with increasing age.

The chain links TRBV6-2 or TRBV6-3 to TRBJ2-3, with 9 positions matching TRBD2. Sequencing was done on a sample of blood. The clonotype originates from a man aged 40-49 years in good health. CDR3 sequence reads: CASSRGLAKWTDTQYF. CDR3 coding DNA: TGTGCCAGCAGTAGGGGACTAGCAAAATGGACAGATACGCAGTATTTT.